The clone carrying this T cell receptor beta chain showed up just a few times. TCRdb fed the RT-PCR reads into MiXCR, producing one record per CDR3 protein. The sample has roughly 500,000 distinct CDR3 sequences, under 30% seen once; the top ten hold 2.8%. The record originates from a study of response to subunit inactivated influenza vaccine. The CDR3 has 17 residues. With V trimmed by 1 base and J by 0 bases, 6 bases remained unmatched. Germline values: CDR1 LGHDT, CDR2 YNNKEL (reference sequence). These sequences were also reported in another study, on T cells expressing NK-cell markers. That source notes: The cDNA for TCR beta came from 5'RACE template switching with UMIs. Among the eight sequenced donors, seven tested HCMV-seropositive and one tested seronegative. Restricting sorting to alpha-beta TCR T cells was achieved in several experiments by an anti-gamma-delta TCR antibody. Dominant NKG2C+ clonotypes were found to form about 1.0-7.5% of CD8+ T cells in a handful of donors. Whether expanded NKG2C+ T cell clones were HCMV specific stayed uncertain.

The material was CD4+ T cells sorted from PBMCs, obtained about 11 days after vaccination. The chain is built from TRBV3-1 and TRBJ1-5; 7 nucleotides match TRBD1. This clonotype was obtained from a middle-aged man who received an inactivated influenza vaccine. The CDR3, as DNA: TGTGCCAGCAGCCAAGCTACGGGACAGAGTAGCAATCAGCCCCAGCATTTT. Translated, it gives CASSQATGQSSNQPQHF.